The 14 T cell receptor beta chains presented below share a single source sample, sequenced in a study of blood T cells in healthy people across ages. With a J-beta primer mix and a sample-barcoded 5' primer, a second PCR ran 7 to 11 cycles. One entry per CDR3 protein, called by TCRdb with MiXCR from the 5' RACE reads. The table lists about a million distinct CDR3 sequences, roughly two fifths of them singletons. The specimen sequenced was blood. These receptors were collected from a man between 18 and 35 years old in good health.

This clonotype turned up a few times. The chain recombines TRBV9 with TRBJ2-1; D ambiguous. The CDR3 has 14 residues. The V gene lost 0 bases and the J gene lost 5 bases, with 9 bases spanning the gap. Germline assignment: CDR1 SGDLS and CDR2 YYNGEE. This chain's CDR3 is CASSVAIYHNEQFF. CDR3 in DNA: TGTGCCAGCAGCGTAGCGATCTACCACAATGAGCAGTTCTTC.

V and J are TRBV4-1 and TRBJ1-1; a possible D gene is TRBD1 (6 bases). Trimming pared 1 base from V and 6 bases from J, leaving 15 bases between. The CDR3 is made up of 15 amino acids. CDR1 MGHRA and CDR2 YSYEKL come from the germline V gene. Here the CDR3 reads CASSQARGEGAEAFF. The CDR3 DNA reads as TGCGCCAGCAGCCAAGCCAGGGGTGAGGGGGCTGAAGCTTTCTTT.

To note about this clonotype: One junction end does not reproduce the germline sequence, and a read error may be involved. This chain connects TRBV4-1 to TRBJ2-5; no clear D. The DNA matches TRBJ2-7 better at its end, which makes the J call doubtful. CDR3 length equals 14 residues. CDR1 and CDR2 from the germline V gene are MGHRA and YSYEKL. The CDR3 DNA reads as TGCGCCAGCAGCCAAGATAAACAGTCCTTCGAGCAGTACTTC. Translated, it gives CASSQDKQSFEQYF.

This clonotype was seen repeatedly, ten times or more. The chain recombines TRBV6-1 with TRBJ2-1; D not certain. In germline, CDR1 is MNHNS, CDR2 SASEGT. With 1 base removed from V and 3 bases from J, the gap between germline ends came to 4 bases. The length of the CDR3 is 13 residues. The chain's CDR3 is CASSEGSYNEQFF. For the CDR3, the DNA is TGTGCCAGCAGTGAAGGCAGCTACAATGAGCAGTTCTTC.

The chain joins TRBV3-1 to TRBJ1-2; D is undetermined. Deletions cut 6 bases from V and 8 bases from J, with 22 bases between. The CDR3 sequence is 15 residues long. CDR1 LGHDT and CDR2 YNNKEL come from the germline V gene (reference sequence). This CDR3 reads CASSLRLAVRGGYTF. CDR3 DNA sequence: TGTGCCAGCAGTCTGAGATTGGCAGTGAGAGGGGGCTACACCTTC. The variable domain in full, with the rest retrieved from reference TRBV3-1 and TRBJ1-2, is DTAVSQTPKYLVTQMGNDKSIKCEQNLGHDTMYWYKQDSKKFLKIMFSYNNKELIINETVPNRFSPKSPDKAHLNLHINSLELGDSAVYFCASSLRLAVRGGYTFGSGTRLTVV.

V is TRBV20-1 and J is TRBJ2-1, with TRBD2 matching 11 bases. The CDR3 is 15 amino acids. Germline lookup yields CDR1 DFQATT and CDR2 SNEGSKA (reference sequence). The V and J ends lost 3 bases and 10 bases, in that order; junction bases with no gene match: 11. The chain's CDR3 is CSARPTGTSGDEQFF. The CDR3 DNA reads TGCAGTGCTAGGCCCACCGGGACTAGCGGCGACGAGCAGTTCTTC.

The chain links TRBV7-9 to TRBJ1-6, with 10 bases that match TRBD1. With V trimmed by 8 bases and J by 7 bases, 8 bases remained unmatched. The CDR3 loop spans 15 amino acids. CDR1 is SEHNR, CDR2 FQNEAQ, per germline (reference sequence). CDR3 bases: TGTGCCAGCCACCGGGGACAGGGGTTAAATTCACCCCTCCACTTT. It encodes CASHRGQGLNSPLHF.

This clonotype appeared a few times. Here the CDR3 reads CASTQAGPFLTDTQYF. The DNA for the CDR3 is TGTGCCAGCACCCAAGCGGGGCCCTTTCTCACAGATACGCAGTATTTT. V is TRBV6-5 and J is TRBJ2-3; 7 bases line up with TRBD2. J gave up 2 bases and V 7 bases, and 12 bases lay outside the gene matches. Germline CDR1 and CDR2: MNHEY and SVGAGI. The CDR3 consists of 16 residues.

In the case of this clonotype: One end of the junction fails to match germline, which may point to a read error. The chain uses TRBV6-6 and TRBJ2-7; 7 bases line up with TRBD1. The CDR3 covers 14 residues. Germline CDR1 reads MNHNY; CDR2 reads SVGAGI (reference sequence). Here the CDR3 DNA reads TGTGTCAGCACCAAGACAGGGAGCTCCTACGAGCGGTACTTC. Translation: CVSTKTGSSYERYF.

The V and J genes are TRBV10-3 and TRBJ2-1; 11 nucleotides match TRBD1. The CDR3 is 17 amino acids. Trimming cost V 6 bases and J 8 bases; bases outside gene matches: 15. Germline V gives CDR1 ENHRY, CDR2 SYGVKD. DNA for the CDR3: TGTGCCATCAGAGGACAGGGGGCGCAGGGGTTTTCGGATGAGCAGTTCTTC. Protein: CAIRGQGAQGFSDEQFF.

This clonotype was picked up a small number of times. The genes are TRBV7-2 and TRBJ2-5; tentatively, D is TRBD2 (5 bases). Per germline, CDR1 SGHTA and CDR2 FQGNSA. This CDR3 is 17 amino acids long. V was shortened by 5 bases and J by 0 bases, with 19 bases between the two germline ends. CDR3 in amino acids: CASSPPGLGVYQETQYF. The DNA for the CDR3 is TGTGCCAGCAGCCCGCCCGGGTTGGGAGTTTACCAAGAGACCCAGTACTTC.

This clonotype was picked up many times. The chain joins TRBV7-6 to TRBJ1-1; no reliable D call. This CDR3 contains 13 residues. The V and J ends lost 1 base and 1 base respectively, with 4 bases between them. The germline V gene has CDR1 SGHVS and CDR2 FNYEAQ. Written as DNA, the CDR3 is TGTGCCAGCAGCTTAGAGGAGAACACTGAAGCTTTCTTT. This codes for CASSLEENTEAFF. Full variable domain (remainder filled in from reference TRBV7-6 and TRBJ1-1): GAGVSQSPRYKVTKRGQDVALRCDPISGHVSLYWYRQALGQGPEFLTYFNYEAQQDKSGLPNDRFSAERPEGSISTLTIQRTEQRDSAMYRCASSLEENTEAFFGQGTRLTVV.

The chain joins TRBV27 to TRBJ2-6; D may be TRBD2 (6 bases). Germline loops: CDR1 MNHEY, CDR2 SMNVEV (reference sequence). This CDR3 spans 19 amino acids. Trimming left V 2 bases short and J 0 bases short, with 17 bases between. The CDR3 here is CASSLGAGRPPSGANVLTF. The CDR3 nucleotides are TGTGCCAGCAGTTTAGGAGCAGGGAGGCCCCCCTCTGGGGCCAACGTCCTGACTTTC. The variable domain in full, completed from reference TRBV27 and TRBJ2-6, reads EAQVTQNPRYLITVTGKKLTVTCSQNMNHEYMSWYRQDPGLGLRQIYYSMNVEVTDKGDVPEGYKVSRKEKRNFPLILESPSPNQTSLYFCASSLGAGRPPSGANVLTFGAGSRLTVL.

The chain carries TRBV4-3 and TRBJ1-2, with D hard to call. CDR3 size: 17 residues. CDR1 and CDR2 from the germline V gene are LGHNA and YSLEER. The ends were cut back, 0 bases at V and 1 base at J, with 15 bases in the middle. Written as DNA, the CDR3 is TGCGCCAGCAGCCAAGAAACGATCGGAAGAAGTAACTATGGCTACACCTTC. It translates to CASSQETIGRSNYGYTF.